This T cell receptor (beta chain) derives from a study of vaccination effects on CD4 cells after COVID-19. Findings and limits, study-wide: Late post-vaccination, clones induced by infection and those induced by vaccine underwent marked clonal contraction.

This clone has just a few counts. Its antigen is not identified. Libraries were prepared by immunoSEQ multiplex PCR; TCRdb keeps only in-frame clonotypes and omits some of them. The repertoire holds more than 11,000 clones, just over 75% seen once, with around 23% in the top ten. With the ViraFEST assay, the study expanded antigen-specific CD4+ T cells using viral peptide pools, then sequenced them. The culture ran for about 10 days, and then CD4+ T cells were isolated. Having tested negative for nucleocapsid antibodies, the vaccine recipients showed no prior SARS-CoV-2 infection. Every well housed two million PBMC, which grew in culture alongside about 10 IU/ml IL-2 and around 9.8 ug/ml peptides. Half-medium replacement with IL-2 medium occurred on days 3 and 7. This specimen was CD4+ T cells from PBMCs cultured with HCoV-229E spike peptides, taken before COVID-19 vaccination. The origin of this receptor is a human donor who received a COVID-19 vaccine.

The CDR3 DNA reads TGTGCCAGCAGTTACGGGGGCGATTTTGGCTACACCTTC. Translating it yields CASSYGGDFGYTF. The V call is TRBV6-5, the J call TRBJ1-2; D might be TRBD1 (6 bases). CDR1 and CDR2 from the germline V gene are MNHEY and SVGAGI. The CDR3 covers 13 residues. Trimming left V 2 bases short and J 7 bases short, with 11 bases between.